These 29 T cell receptor beta chains were all obtained from the same sample, sequenced in a study of tumor-infiltrating lymphocytes in oesophageal squamous cell carcinoma. TCRdb itself ran the PCR reads through MiXCR, one entry per CDR3 protein. The sample consists of approximately 15,000 distinct CDR3 sequences, 50% of them appearing once. The specimen sequenced was esophageal tumor tissue. Receptors were obtained from a male donor with esophageal squamous cell carcinoma.

As concerns this clonotype: The CDR3 ends on some other residue instead of the conserved phenylalanine or tryptophan, so this is likely a read error. The limits of the CDR3 on the DNA are not certain, so only TCRdb's listed CDR3 is given. The chain links TRBV11-1 to TRBJ2-3; TRBD2 was called by the table and not checked on the DNA. Germline V CDR1 and CDR2: SGHAT, FQDESV (reference sequence). The CDR3 is 18 residues long, ends included. The CDR3 spells CASSLGSYSSYNEQFFGP.

The J gene is TRBJ2-1, the V gene TRBV11-2; TRBD2 agrees at 9 bases. Per germline, CDR1 SGHAT and CDR2 FQNNGV. The trim removed 1 base at V and 4 bases at J, leaving 11 bases unmatched. CDR3 size: 18 residues. The CDR3 is CASSLGGGRVLSYNEQFF. As DNA, the CDR3 is TGTGCCAGCAGCTTAGGGGGCGGGAGGGTCCTTTCGTACAATGAGCAGTTCTTC. The entire variable domain, with the rest obtained from reference TRBV11-2 and TRBJ2-1, is as follows: EAGVAQSPRYKIIEKRQSVAFWCNPISGHATLYWYQQILGQGPKLLIQFQNNGVVDDSQLPKDRFSAERLKGVDSTLKIQPAKLEDSAVYLCASSLGGGRVLSYNEQFFGPGTRLTVL.

As concerns this clonotype: The junction and the germline gene differ at one end; a read error may be behind it. The chain is built from TRBV20-1 and TRBJ2-3; no reliable D call. This CDR3 region has 8 residues. Germline assignment: CDR1 DFQATT and CDR2 SNEGSKA (reference sequence). CDR3 sequence reads: CSAHRSGF. The CDR3 nucleotides are TGCAGTGCTCATCGCTCGGGTTTT.

V gene TRBV18 combines with J gene TRBJ1-2, with unresolved D. Trimming took 6 bases from V and 1 from J, leaving 12 bases between them. The CDR3 totals 14 residues. Per the germline V gene, CDR1 is KGHSH and CDR2 is LQKENI. For the CDR3, the DNA is TGTGCCAGCTCTCCCGACCAGCATAACTATGGCTACACCTTC. It encodes CASSPDQHNYGYTF.

A remark on this clonotype: This may be a read error: a much more frequent sequence differs by one nucleotide. The DNA for the CDR3 is TGTGCCAGTAGTGCAGGGGCGATCACTGAAGCTTTCTTT. This gives the protein CASSAGAITEAFF. The chain is built from TRBV19 and TRBJ1-1; the D gene is possibly TRBD1 (6 bases). The germline gives CDR1 LNHDA, CDR2 SQIVND (reference sequence). This CDR3 is 13 amino acids long. The germline V and J ends were trimmed by 5 bases and 4 bases, with 11 bases remaining between them.

As to this clonotype: Without the conserved terminal phenylalanine or tryptophan, this CDR3 likely stems from a read error. It is unclear where the CDR3 begins or ends on the DNA, so no DNA is shown, and the CDR3 is as TCRdb lists it. The CDR3 region is CASTTYVQQETQYFGA. This chain connects TRBV7-4 to TRBJ2-7; the table's D gene call, TRBD1, was not cross checked with the DNA. The CDR3 adds up to 16 amino acids, both ends counted. The germline CDR1 and CDR2 sequences are SGHVT and SQSDAQ.

In its sample, this clonotype was seen a few times. The chain recombines TRBV7-6 with TRBJ2-3, with 12 bases fitting TRBD2. Looked up from germline, CDR1 is SGHVS and CDR2 is FNYEAQ. The CDR3 covers 19 residues. V lost 4 bases to trimming and J lost 5 bases; unmatched junction nucleotides: 16. The CDR3 spells CASSSRRLAGAPGVDTQYF. CDR3 DNA: TGTGCCAGCAGCTCCCGAAGACTAGCGGGAGCCCCAGGGGTAGATACGCAGTATTTT. The variable domain in full, completed from reference TRBV7-6 and TRBJ2-3, reads GAGVSQSPRYKVTKRGQDVALRCDPISGHVSLYWYRQALGQGPEFLTYFNYEAQQDKSGLPNDRFSAERPEGSISTLTIQRTEQRDSAMYRCASSSRRLAGAPGVDTQYFGPGTRLTVL.

The chain links TRBV6-1 to TRBJ2-5; D call uncertain. The better agreement between TRBJ2-1 and the DNA end casts doubt on the J call. The CDR3 is 14 amino acids. Germline CDR1 and CDR2: MNHNS and SASEGT. DNA of the CDR3: TGTGCCAGCAGTGAAGCGGTCTCATACAATGAGCAGTTCTTC. It encodes CASSEAVSYNEQFF.

This clonotype was picked up many times. V is TRBV6-1 and J is TRBJ1-4; weak D call: TRBD1 (6 bases). V was clipped by 1 base and J by 4 bases, with 10 bases between them. The germline CDR1 and CDR2 sequences are MNHNS and SASEGT. There are 15 residues in the CDR3. The CDR3 loop is CASSEGGAGNEKLFF. The DNA of the CDR3 is TGTGCCAGCAGTGAAGGGGGGGCGGGTAATGAAAAACTGTTTTTT.

The genes are TRBV5-6 and TRBJ2-1; the D is unclear. This CDR3 region has 16 residues. V lost 6 bases and J 6 bases, leaving 22 bases between the germline ends. The germline CDR1 and CDR2 sequences are SGHDT and YYEEEE. CDR3 in DNA: TGTGCCAGCACCAACCTCCGCCGAGGATTCTTCAATGAGCAGTTCTTC. It specifies CASTNLRRGFFNEQFF.

The chain employs TRBV7-6 and TRBJ2-1; TRBD2 matches 9 bases. There are 14 residues in the CDR3. The germline gives CDR1 SGHVS, CDR2 FNYEAQ. Written as DNA, the CDR3 is TGTGTTACGCGACGGGCTAGCGGGGACAATGAGCAGTTCTTC. It codes for CVTRRASGDNEQFF.

This clonotype has at least ten counts. This chain links TRBV15 with TRBJ2-7; D is uncertain. V was trimmed by 10 bases and J by 5 bases, leaving 18 bases between them. The CDR3 loop spans 13 amino acids. Germline lookup yields CDR1 LNHNV and CDR2 YYDKDF (reference sequence). This CDR3 is CASTDQPGHEQYF. CDR3 nucleotide sequence: TGTGCCAGTACGGACCAGCCGGGCCACGAGCAGTACTTC.

This clonotype has a single count. The chain links TRBV7-6 to TRBJ2-7; possible D gene TRBD1, 5 bases. The V gene's germline CDR1 is SGHVS and CDR2 FNYEAQ. The CDR3 runs 14 residues. V was shortened by 5 bases and J by 3 bases, with 14 bases between the two germline ends. Here the CDR3 reads CASSPTATYYEQYF. CDR3 sequence (DNA): TGTGCCAGCAGCCCGACAGCCACTTACTACGAGCAGTACTTC.

The V and J genes are TRBV10-3 and TRBJ2-1, with 13 bases that match TRBD2. Looked up from germline, CDR1 is ENHRY and CDR2 is SYGVKD. This CDR3 is 14 amino acids long. The V and J ends lost 7 bases and 7 bases, in that order; junction bases with no gene match: 4. The CDR3 DNA is TGTGCCATCAAACAGACTAGCGGGAGGAATGAGCAGTTCTTC. Translation: CAIKQTSGRNEQFF.

Note on this clonotype: The missing conserved phenylalanine or tryptophan at the end of this CDR3 makes a read error likely. The limits of the CDR3 on the DNA are not certain, so only TCRdb's listed CDR3 is given. The CDR3 reads CASSQERGSNRGYTFGS. The rearrangement uses TRBV4-1 and TRBJ2-1. Germline lookup yields CDR1 MGHRA and CDR2 YSYEKL. From its first to its last residue, the CDR3 has 17 amino acids.

This clonotype was seen a handful of times. The rearrangement links TRBV20-1 to TRBJ2-4; TRBD1 agrees at 12 bases. The last part of the DNA fits TRBJ2-1 better; the J call may be wrong. This CDR3 contains 15 residues. Germline V gives CDR1 DFQATT, CDR2 SNEGSKA (reference sequence). As DNA, the CDR3 is TGCAGTGCTCGCACGGGACAGGGGGCGCGAAATGAGCAGTTCTTC. This codes for CSARTGQGARNEQFF.

This clonotype was observed at least ten times. The CDR3 reads CASSSPGRSTDTQYF. For the CDR3, the DNA is TGTGCCAGCAGTTCCCCGGGACGGAGCACAGATACGCAGTATTTT. The chain uses TRBV27 and TRBJ2-3, with D perhaps given as TRBD1 or TRBD2 (5 bases each). Germline V gene lookup returns CDR1 MNHEY and CDR2 SMNVEV (reference sequence). V was pared by 4 bases and J by 0 bases, with 11 bases between. The CDR3 is 15 amino acids.

The CDR3 DNA reads TGTGCCAGCAGTCCCCGGACTAGCGGTAACCAAGAGACCCAGTACTTC. Its protein is CASSPRTSGNQETQYF. The genes are TRBV27 and TRBJ2-7, with 10 bases lining up with TRBD2. Gene TRBJ2-5 matches the end of the DNA better, so the J call may be wrong. Germline-derived CDR1 and CDR2 are MNHEY and SMNVEV (reference sequence). CDR3 size: 16 residues.

The chain couples TRBV7-6 to TRBJ2-3, with D possibly being TRBD2 (7 bases). This CDR3 is built from 15 residues. CDR1 is SGHVS and CDR2 is FNYEAQ in the germline V gene. The V and J ends lost 5 bases and 0 bases respectively, with 12 bases between them. The CDR3 bases are TGTGCCAGCAGCCAAGGGGGGGTAAGCACAGATACGCAGTATTTT. As protein: CASSQGGVSTDTQYF.

In its sample, this clonotype was seen a few times. The genes are TRBV7-8 and TRBJ1-5; a weak D match, TRBD1 (6 bases). The ends were cut back, 0 bases at V and 4 bases at J, with 10 bases in the middle. CDR3 length equals 15 residues. From germline, CDR1 is SGHVS and CDR2 FQNEAQ. The CDR3 coding sequence is TGTGCCAGCAGCTTAGCGGGACATACTAATCAGCCCCAGCATTTT. Amino acids: CASSLAGHTNQPQHF.

Details on this clonotype: The CDR3 carries no conserved terminal phenylalanine or tryptophan, so it likely arises from a read error. The DNA is omitted, as the CDR3 cannot be located on it reliably, and the CDR3 follows TCRdb's listing. The rearrangement joins TRBV24-1 to TRBJ2-6; the table names TRBD2, a call not compared with the DNA. The CDR3 length is 15 residues, termini included. Germline lookup yields CDR1 KGHDR and CDR2 SFDVKD. The CDR3: CATSSGPEETQYFGA.

The chain couples TRBV12-3 or TRBV12-4 to TRBJ2-7; 9 bases match TRBD1. The J call is in doubt because the DNA end fits TRBJ1-2 better. The CDR3 loop spans 15 amino acids. The CDR3 region has the DNA TGTGCCAGCAGTGCACAGGGGGCCCTTAACTATGGCTACACCTTC. Translation gives CASSAQGALNYGYTF.

This chain joins TRBV10-3 and TRBJ1-1, with D possibly matching TRBD1 (6 bases). Germline loops: CDR1 ENHRY, CDR2 SYGVKD. This CDR3 has 12 residues. Trimming stripped 6 bases from V and 1 base from J, with 6 bases between. The DNA of the CDR3 is TGTGCCATCAGGACAGGGAACACTGAAGCTTTCTTT. Translated, it gives CAIRTGNTEAFF.

J is TRBJ2-3 and V is TRBV7-2; D gene uncertain. The CDR3 is 12 residues long. CDR1 is SGHTA and CDR2 is FQGNSA in the germline V gene. Trimming left V 0 bases short and J 10 bases short, with 8 bases between. CDR3 loop: CASSLAPKAQYF. CDR3 sequence (DNA): TGTGCCAGCAGCTTAGCCCCAAAAGCGCAGTATTTT. Full variable domain (remainder filled in from reference TRBV7-2 and TRBJ2-3): GAGVSQSPSNKVTEKGKDVELRCDPISGHTALYWYRQSLGQGLEFLIYFQGNSAPDKSGLPSDRFSAERTGGSVSTLTIQRTQQEDSAVYLCASSLAPKAQYFGPGTRLTVL.

The chain is built from TRBV7-2 and TRBJ2-3; D might be TRBD2 (7 bases). Germline CDR1 reads SGHTA; CDR2 reads FQGNSA. Trimming cost V 7 bases and J 4 bases, with 15 bases left between them. The length of the CDR3 is 14 residues. The CDR3 region is CASTQGGGADTQYF. The CDR3 DNA reads TGTGCCAGCACCCAAGGGGGGGGGGCAGATACGCAGTATTTT.

The chain combines TRBV7-8 with TRBJ2-3; tentative D call: TRBD1 (6 bases). Gene TRBJ1-1 matches the end of the DNA better, so the J call may be wrong. The germline V gene encodes CDR1 SGHVS and CDR2 FQNEAQ. The CDR3 is made up of 14 amino acids. CDR3 bases: TGTGCCAGCACGTTCGGAGGGGGTTTAACTGAAGCTTTCTTT. Protein sequence: CASTFGGGLTEAFF.

About this clonotype itself: A clone one base away is much larger, so this may be a read error. V is TRBV2 and J is TRBJ2-6, with TRBD2 as a possible D gene (6 bases). Gene TRBJ2-7 matches the end of the DNA better, so the J call may be wrong. CDR1 is SNHLY, CDR2 FYNNEI, per germline. The CDR3 totals 12 residues. The DNA of the CDR3 is TGTGCCAGCAGTGAACGAGGGAGGAAGCAGTACTTC. Translation: CASSERGRKQYF.

Concerning this clonotype: A read error is likely, as this CDR3 ends without the conserved phenylalanine or tryptophan. The limits of the CDR3 on the DNA are not certain, so only TCRdb's listed CDR3 is given. The V call is TRBV7-2, the J call TRBJ1-1; TRBD1 reflects the table's D call only, with no check against the DNA. The CDR3 is 13 residues long, counting both termini. The germline V gene has CDR1 SGHTA and CDR2 FQGNSA. CDR3 sequence reads: CASSLAASSTSGQ.

In regard to this clonotype: The germline gene is not matched at one end of the junction; a read error may be the cause. This rearrangement joins TRBV7-9 to TRBJ2-1; 9 bases are a match to TRBD1. The end of the DNA aligns better with TRBJ2-5, so the J call may be wrong. The CDR3 length is 15 residues. The germline V gene encodes CDR1 SEHNR and CDR2 FQNEAQ (reference sequence). The CDR3 nucleotides read TGTGCTAGCAGCTTAGGACAGGGGCAACAAGAGACCCAGTACTTC. Translation: CASSLGQGQQETQYF.